Each of the 2 T cell receptor beta chains below was sequenced from the same sample in a study of cytomegalovirus exposure and HLA in healthy donors. Only in-frame clones appear in the TCRdb table, and some are missing; sequencing was by immunoSEQ multiplex PCR. The sample shows around 98,000 clones, more than 75% of them seen only once. Specimen: PBMCs. The receptors were sampled from a man younger than 35 in good health and CMV-seropositive.

The chain carries TRBV10-3 and TRBJ2-1; a weak D match, TRBD2 (6 bases). Germline CDR1 and CDR2: ENHRY and SYGVKD. Trimming removed 6 bases from V and 7 bases from J, with 16 bases in between. CDR3 size: 14 residues. As DNA, the CDR3 is TGTGCCATCAGCGAGACGGGAGCCTTGAATGAGCAGTTCTTC. Translated, it gives CAISETGALNEQFF.

V is TRBV4-3 and J is TRBJ2-7; 7 bases fit TRBD1. Germline lookup yields CDR1 LGHNA and CDR2 YSLEER. With 4 bases clipped from V and 3 bases from J, the junction kept 6 bases outside the gene matches. The CDR3 extends over 14 amino acids. CDR3 sequence (DNA): TGCGCCAGCAGCCTCCGGACAGGAGACTACGAGCAGTACTTC. This gives the protein CASSLRTGDYEQYF.